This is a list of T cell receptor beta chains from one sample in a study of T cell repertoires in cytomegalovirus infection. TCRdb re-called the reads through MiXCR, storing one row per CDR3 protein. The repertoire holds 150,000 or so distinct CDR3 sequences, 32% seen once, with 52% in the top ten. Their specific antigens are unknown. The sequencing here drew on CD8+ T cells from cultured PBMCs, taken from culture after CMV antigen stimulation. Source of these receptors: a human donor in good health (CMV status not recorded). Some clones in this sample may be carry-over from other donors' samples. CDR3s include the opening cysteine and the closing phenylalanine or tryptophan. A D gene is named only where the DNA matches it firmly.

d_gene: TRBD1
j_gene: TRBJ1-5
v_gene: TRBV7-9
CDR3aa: CASSLTGTGDQPQHF

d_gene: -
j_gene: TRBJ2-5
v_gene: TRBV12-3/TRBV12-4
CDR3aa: CASSSTSETQYF

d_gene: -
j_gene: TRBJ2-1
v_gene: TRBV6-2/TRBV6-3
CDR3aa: CASIKGVGGASYNEQFF

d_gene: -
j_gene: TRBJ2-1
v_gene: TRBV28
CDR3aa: CASSFVYNEQFF

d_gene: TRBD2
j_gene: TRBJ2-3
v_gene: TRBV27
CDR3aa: CASSHTPGTSGVLDTQYF

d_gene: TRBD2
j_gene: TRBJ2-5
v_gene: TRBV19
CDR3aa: CASSTPSGGEETQYF

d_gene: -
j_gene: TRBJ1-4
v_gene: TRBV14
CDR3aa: CASSEGATNEKLFF

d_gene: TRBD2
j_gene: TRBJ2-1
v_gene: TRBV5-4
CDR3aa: CASRLAGRQFF

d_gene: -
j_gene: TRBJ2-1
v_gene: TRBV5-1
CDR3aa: CASSPFGGGGYNEQFF

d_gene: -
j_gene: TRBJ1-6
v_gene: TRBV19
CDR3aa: CASSIGAGPLHF

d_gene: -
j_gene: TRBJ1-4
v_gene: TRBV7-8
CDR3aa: CASSLEPRGDEKLFF

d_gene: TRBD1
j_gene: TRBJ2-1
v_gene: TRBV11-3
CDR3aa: CASSRTGGIYNEQFF

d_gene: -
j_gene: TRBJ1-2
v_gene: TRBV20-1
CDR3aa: CSARDRVRGYGYTF

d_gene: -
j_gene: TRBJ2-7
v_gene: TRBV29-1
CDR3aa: CSVIGDLSTGEQYF

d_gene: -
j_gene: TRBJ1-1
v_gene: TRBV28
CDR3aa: CASSSLYFVRAFF

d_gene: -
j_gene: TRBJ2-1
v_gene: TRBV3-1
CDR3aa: CASSQVGVNEQFF

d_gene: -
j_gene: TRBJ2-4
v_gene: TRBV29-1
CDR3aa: CSVETHLAKNIQYF

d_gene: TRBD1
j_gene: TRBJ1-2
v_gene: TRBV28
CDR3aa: CAIGEGATYYGYTF

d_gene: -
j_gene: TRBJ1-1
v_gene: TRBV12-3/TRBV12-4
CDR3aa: CASSPGREAFF

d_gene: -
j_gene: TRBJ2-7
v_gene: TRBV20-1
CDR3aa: CSGRDTGLYEQYF

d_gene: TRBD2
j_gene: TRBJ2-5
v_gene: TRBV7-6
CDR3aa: CASSLSSGGGRETQYF

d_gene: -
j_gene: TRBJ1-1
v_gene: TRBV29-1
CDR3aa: CSGSNMNTEAFF

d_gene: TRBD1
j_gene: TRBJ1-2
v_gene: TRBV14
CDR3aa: CASSHLDRGYGYTF

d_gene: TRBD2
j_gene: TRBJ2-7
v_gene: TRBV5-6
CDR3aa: CASITGTNYEQYF

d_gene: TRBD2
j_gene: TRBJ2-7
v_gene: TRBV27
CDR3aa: CASSLSGLAGAYEQYF

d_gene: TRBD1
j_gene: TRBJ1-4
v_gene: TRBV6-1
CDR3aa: CASSSGWGQGYEKLFF

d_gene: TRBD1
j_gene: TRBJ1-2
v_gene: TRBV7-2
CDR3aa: CASRGGQGSGYGYTF

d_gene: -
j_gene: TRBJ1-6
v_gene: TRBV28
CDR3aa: CASTAGLSYNSPLHF

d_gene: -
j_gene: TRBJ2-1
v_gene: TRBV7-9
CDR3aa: CASSDAALDEQFF

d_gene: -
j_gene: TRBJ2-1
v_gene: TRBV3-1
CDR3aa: CASSQDRYNEQFF

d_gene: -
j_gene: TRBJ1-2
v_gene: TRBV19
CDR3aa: CASSIRLPEGYTF

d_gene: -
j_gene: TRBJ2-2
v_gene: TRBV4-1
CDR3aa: CASSQGDGGWSGELFF

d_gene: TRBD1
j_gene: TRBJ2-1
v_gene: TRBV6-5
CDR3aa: CASSSIQGHNEQFF

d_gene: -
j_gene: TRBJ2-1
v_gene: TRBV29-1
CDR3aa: CSVGGLAGPSYNEQFF

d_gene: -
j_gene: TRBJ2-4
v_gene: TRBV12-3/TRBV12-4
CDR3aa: CASSLSGAKNIQYF

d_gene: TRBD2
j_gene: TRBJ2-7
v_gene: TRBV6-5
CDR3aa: CASSSGTRPYEQYF

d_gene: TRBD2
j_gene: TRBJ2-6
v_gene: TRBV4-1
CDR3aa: CASSPGRGGDSGANVLTF

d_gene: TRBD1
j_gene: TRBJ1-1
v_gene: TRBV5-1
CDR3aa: CASSWTPGGTEAFF

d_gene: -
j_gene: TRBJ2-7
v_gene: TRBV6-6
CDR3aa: CASTYNGDYEQYF

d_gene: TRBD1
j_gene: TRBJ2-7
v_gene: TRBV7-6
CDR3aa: CASSHLRTGGSYEQYF

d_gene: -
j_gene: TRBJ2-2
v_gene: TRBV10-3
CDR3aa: CAISEGSGSPAGELFF

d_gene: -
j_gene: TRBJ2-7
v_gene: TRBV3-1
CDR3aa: CASSPFADVGNEQYF

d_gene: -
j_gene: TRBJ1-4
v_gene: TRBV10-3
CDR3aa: CAISESTATNEKLFF

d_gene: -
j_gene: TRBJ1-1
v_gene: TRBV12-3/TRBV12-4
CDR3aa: CASSFSSGSEAFF

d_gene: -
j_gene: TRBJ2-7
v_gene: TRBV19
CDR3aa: CASSIEDSYEQYF

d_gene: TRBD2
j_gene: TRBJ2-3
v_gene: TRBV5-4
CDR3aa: CASRPGTSATDTQYF

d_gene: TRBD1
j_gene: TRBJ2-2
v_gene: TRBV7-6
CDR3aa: CASRQGQYTGELFF